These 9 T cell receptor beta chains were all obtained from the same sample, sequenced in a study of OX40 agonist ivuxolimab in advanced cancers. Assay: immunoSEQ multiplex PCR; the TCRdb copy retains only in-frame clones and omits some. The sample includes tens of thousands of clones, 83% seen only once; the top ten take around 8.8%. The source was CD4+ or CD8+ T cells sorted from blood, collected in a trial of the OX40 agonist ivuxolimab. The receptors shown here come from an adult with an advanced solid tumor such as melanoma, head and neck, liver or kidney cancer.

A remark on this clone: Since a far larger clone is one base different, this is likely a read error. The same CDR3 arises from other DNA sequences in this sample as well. CDR3 amino acids: CASSPGPNYEQYF. CDR3 bases: TGTGCCAGCAGCCCGGGGCCAAACTACGAGCAGTACTTC. The chain recombines TRBV7-2 with TRBJ2-7; D is possibly TRBD1 or TRBD2 (5 bases each). Per the germline V gene, CDR1 is SGHTA and CDR2 is FQGNSA. The CDR3 is 13 residues long. The V end lost 5 bases, the J end lost 3 bases, and 11 bases lay between the germline ends.

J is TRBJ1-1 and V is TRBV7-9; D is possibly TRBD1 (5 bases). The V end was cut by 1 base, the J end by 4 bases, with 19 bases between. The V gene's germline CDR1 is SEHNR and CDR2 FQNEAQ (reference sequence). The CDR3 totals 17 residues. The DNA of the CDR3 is TGTGCCAGCAGCTTAGAAACCTACGGACAAATTGGCACTGAAGCTTTCTTT. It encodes CASSLETYGQIGTEAFF.

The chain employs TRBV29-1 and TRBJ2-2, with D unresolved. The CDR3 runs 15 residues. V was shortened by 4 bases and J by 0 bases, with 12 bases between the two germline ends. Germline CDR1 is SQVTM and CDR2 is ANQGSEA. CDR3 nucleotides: TGCAGCGTTGTATCCAGCCTGACGAACACCGGGGAGCTGTTTTTT. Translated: CSVVSSLTNTGELFF.

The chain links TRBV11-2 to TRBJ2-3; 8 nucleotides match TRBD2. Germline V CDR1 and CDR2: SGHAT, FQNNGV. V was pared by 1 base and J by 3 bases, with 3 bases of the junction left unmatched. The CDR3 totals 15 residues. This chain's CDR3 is CASSLGGGTTDTQYF. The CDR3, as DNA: TGTGCCAGCAGCTTAGGCGGGGGGACGACAGATACGCAGTATTTT.

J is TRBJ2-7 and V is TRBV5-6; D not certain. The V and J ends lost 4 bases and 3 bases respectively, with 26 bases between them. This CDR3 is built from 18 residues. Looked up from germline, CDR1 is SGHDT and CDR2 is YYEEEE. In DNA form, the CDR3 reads TGTGCCAGCAGCCCCTTCAAAAACCACGGTTTCAGCAACTACGAGCAGTACTTC. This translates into CASSPFKNHGFSNYEQYF.

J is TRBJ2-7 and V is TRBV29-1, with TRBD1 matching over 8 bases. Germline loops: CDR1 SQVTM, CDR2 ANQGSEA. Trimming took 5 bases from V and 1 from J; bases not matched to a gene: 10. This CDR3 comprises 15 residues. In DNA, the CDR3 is TGCAGCGTTTTGAAGACAGGGGACAATTCCTACGAGCAGTACTTC. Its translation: CSVLKTGDNSYEQYF.

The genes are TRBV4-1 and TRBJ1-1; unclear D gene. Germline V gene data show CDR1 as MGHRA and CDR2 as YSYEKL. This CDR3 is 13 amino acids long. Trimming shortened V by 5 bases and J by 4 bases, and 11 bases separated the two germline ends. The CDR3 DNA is TGCGCCAGCAGCGTTGGACCTCCCACTGAAGCTTTCTTT. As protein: CASSVGPPTEAFF.

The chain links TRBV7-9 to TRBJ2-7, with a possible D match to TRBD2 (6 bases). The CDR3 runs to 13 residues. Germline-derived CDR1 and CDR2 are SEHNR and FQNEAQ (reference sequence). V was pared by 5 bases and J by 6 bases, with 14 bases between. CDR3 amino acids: CASSLGGPGEQYF. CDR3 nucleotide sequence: TGTGCCAGCAGCCTCGGAGGGCCGGGCGAGCAGTACTTC.

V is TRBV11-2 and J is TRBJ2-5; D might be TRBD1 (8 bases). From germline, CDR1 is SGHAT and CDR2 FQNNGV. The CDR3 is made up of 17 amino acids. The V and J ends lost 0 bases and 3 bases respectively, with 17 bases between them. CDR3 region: CASSLDLNRGGKETQYF. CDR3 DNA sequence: TGTGCCAGCAGCTTAGATCTGAACAGGGGGGGGAAAGAGACCCAGTACTTC. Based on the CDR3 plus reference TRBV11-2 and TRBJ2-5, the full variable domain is EAGVAQSPRYKIIEKRQSVAFWCNPISGHATLYWYQQILGQGPKLLIQFQNNGVVDDSQLPKDRFSAERLKGVDSTLKIQPAKLEDSAVYLCASSLDLNRGGKETQYFGPGTRLLVL.